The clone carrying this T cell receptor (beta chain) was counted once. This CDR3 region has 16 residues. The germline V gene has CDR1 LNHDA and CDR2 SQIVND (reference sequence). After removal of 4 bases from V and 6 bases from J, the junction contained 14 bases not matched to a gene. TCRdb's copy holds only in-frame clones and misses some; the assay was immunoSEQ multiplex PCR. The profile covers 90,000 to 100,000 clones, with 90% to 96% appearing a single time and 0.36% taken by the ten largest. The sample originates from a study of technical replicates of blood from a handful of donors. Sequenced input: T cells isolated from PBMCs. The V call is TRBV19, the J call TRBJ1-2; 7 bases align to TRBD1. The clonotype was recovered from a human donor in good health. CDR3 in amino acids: CASSSDRDRSMDGYTF. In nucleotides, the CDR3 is TGTGCCAGTAGTAGCGACCGGGACAGAAGTATGGATGGCTACACCTTC.